The entry below gives a single T cell receptor (beta chain) sequence along with its context. Its antigen is still unknown. This sample stems from a study of OX40 agonist ivuxolimab in advanced cancers. Looking at the study overall: Ivuxolimab, an agonist antibody against OX40 (CD134), was given to patients. Patients were under 90% male with ages roughly 20 to 80, mean 60. Study conclusions and caveats: Near-lowest levels of clonal expansion characterized partial responders at 0.1-3.0 mg/kg.

In germline, CDR1 is SGHDN, CDR2 FVKESK. This CDR3 region has 14 residues. Trimming shortened V by 0 bases and J by 3 bases, and 9 bases separated the two germline ends. Only in-frame clones appear in the TCRdb table, and some are missing; sequencing was by immunoSEQ multiplex PCR. The data show around 70,000 clones, roughly 87% seen once. The source of this sequence is an adult with an advanced solid tumor such as melanoma, head and neck, liver or kidney cancer. The chain carries TRBV14 and TRBJ2-7; no definite D call. The sequencing used CD4+ or CD8+ T cells sorted from blood, collected in a trial of the OX40 agonist ivuxolimab. CDR3 sequence reads: CASSQEGGYYEQYF. DNA of the CDR3: TGTGCCAGCAGCCAAGAGGGCGGCTACTACGAGCAGTACTTC.